What follows is one TCR beta chain and its context. PCR was performed using 60 Vbeta and 13 Jbeta primers. This table comes from immunoSEQ multiplex PCR, and its TCRdb copy is limited to in-frame clones, with some not included. Of 220,000 or so clones in the sample, approximately 78% were seen once. These data originate in a study of cytomegalovirus exposure and HLA in healthy donors. On the study more broadly: Caucasian-associated ancestry cluster membership applied to 75% to 85% of several hundred genotyped donors.

The V gene's germline CDR1 is SGHTA and CDR2 FQGTGA. Trimming pared 5 bases from V and 1 base from J, leaving 5 bases between. This CDR3 is built from 12 residues. Material: PBMCs. This rearrangement joins TRBV7-3 to TRBJ1-2; D remains ambiguous. This clonotype was sampled from a male donor in good health and CMV-seronegative. The CDR3 bases are TGTGCCAGCAGCGGTAGTAACTATGGCTACACCTTC. Its protein product is CASSGSNYGYTF.